This is a list of T cell receptor beta chains from one sample in a study of cytomegalovirus exposure and HLA in healthy donors. Some clones are missing from TCRdb's copy, which holds only in-frame ones; the method was immunoSEQ multiplex PCR. The table lists about 150,000 clones, 70% to 80% of them singletons. The sequenced sample consisted of PBMCs. All receptors derive from a middle-aged woman in good health and CMV-seronegative. CDR3s include the opening cysteine and the closing phenylalanine or tryptophan. The D gene is left open where the match is weak. Size is stated for part of the rows, as once, few or many counts, or as a class when the clone is expanded.

size | J | V | D | CDR3 | DNA
- | TRBJ1-1 | TRBV9 | - | CASTTYRDTEAFF | TGTGCCAGCACCACCTATCGGGACACTGAAGCTTTCTTT
- | TRBJ2-5 | TRBV5-6 | - | CASSLEAGETGQETQYF | TGTGCCAGCAGCTTGGAAGCAGGGGAGACGGGACAAGAGACCCAGTACTTC
- | TRBJ2-3 | TRBV13 | TRBD2 | CASSLEAGVGTDTQYF | TGTGCCAGCAGCTTAGAAGCGGGAGTCGGCACAGATACGCAGTATTTT
- | TRBJ2-1 | TRBV7-9 | - | CASSPGYNEQFF | TGTGCCAGCAGCCCCGGTTACAATGAGCAGTTCTTC
- | TRBJ1-2 | TRBV6-1 | TRBD1 | CASSIDRGGVGYTF | TGTGCCAGCAGTATCGACAGGGGGGGGGTTGGCTACACCTTC
few | TRBJ2-7 | TRBV7-8 | - | CASSVQDEQYF | TGTGCCAGCAGCGTACAAGACGAGCAGTACTTC
- | TRBJ1-1 | TRBV6-5 | - | CATMTGRANTEAFF | TGTGCCACCATGACAGGACGTGCGAACACTGAAGCTTTCTTT
few | TRBJ1-5 | TRBV28 | - | CASSFLTRGENQPQHF | TGTGCCAGCAGTTTCCTAACACGGGGAGAGAATCAGCCCCAGCATTTT
few | TRBJ1-5 | TRBV15 | - | CATSRDFERNQPQHF | TGTGCCACCAGCAGAGATTTCGAGAGGAATCAGCCCCAGCATTTT
- | TRBJ1-6 | TRBV5-4 | TRBD1 | CASSLQGENSPLHF | TGTGCCAGCAGCTTACAGGGGGAAAATTCACCCCTCCACTTT
- | TRBJ2-7 | TRBV5-5 | TRBD2 | CASSRTSGSEQYF | TGTGCCAGCAGCAGGACTAGCGGGAGCGAGCAGTACTTC
- | TRBJ1-5 | TRBV6-1 | TRBD1 | CASSGTGGWGNQPQHF | TGTGCCAGCAGTGGGACAGGGGGCTGGGGCAATCAGCCCCAGCATTTT
- | TRBJ2-5 | TRBV29-1 | - | CSVNRELYPQETQYF | TGCAGCGTTAACAGGGAGTTGTACCCCCAAGAGACCCAGTACTTC
- | TRBJ2-2 | TRBV5-1 | - | CASSLEVVRGPTNTGELFF | TGCGCCAGCAGCTTGGAGGTCGTGCGGGGGCCTACGAACACCGGGGAGCTGTTTTTT
- | TRBJ2-1 | TRBV5-4 | - | CASSSSGRAYNEQFF | TGTGCCAGCAGCAGTAGCGGCCGAGCCTACAATGAGCAGTTCTTC